This T cell receptor (beta chain) was observed in a study of OX40 agonist ivuxolimab in advanced cancers. After removal of 7 bases from V and 5 bases from J, the junction contained 12 bases not matched to a gene. This CDR3 has 15 amino acids. Looked up from germline, CDR1 is MNHEY and CDR2 is SVGAGI. Libraries were prepared by immunoSEQ multiplex PCR; TCRdb keeps only in-frame clonotypes and omits some of them. The sample includes about 86,000 clones, roughly nine tenths of them seen just once. This specimen consisted of CD4+ or CD8+ T cells sorted from blood, obtained in a trial of the OX40 agonist ivuxolimab. The sequence derives from an adult with an advanced solid tumor such as melanoma, head and neck, liver or kidney cancer. The gene calls are TRBV6-5 and TRBJ2-3; 7 bases fit TRBD2. CDR3 sequence reads: CASKDSGSSVDTQYF. The CDR3 nucleotides read TGTGCCAGCAAGGATAGCGGGTCTTCGGTAGATACGCAGTATTTT.